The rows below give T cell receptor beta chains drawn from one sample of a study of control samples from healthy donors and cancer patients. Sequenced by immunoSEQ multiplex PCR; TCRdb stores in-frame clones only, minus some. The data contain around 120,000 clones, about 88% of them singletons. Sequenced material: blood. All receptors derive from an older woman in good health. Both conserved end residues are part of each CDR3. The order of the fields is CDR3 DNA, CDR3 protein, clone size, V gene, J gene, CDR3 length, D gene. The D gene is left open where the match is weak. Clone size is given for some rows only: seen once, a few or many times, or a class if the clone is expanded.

CDR3nt: TGTGCCAGCAGCTTGGGGACAGGGACAAATTCACCCCTCCACTTT
CDR3aa: CASSLGTGTNSPLHF
abundance: -
v_gene: TRBV5-4
j_gene: TRBJ1-6
len: 15
d_gene: TRBD1

CDR3nt: TGTGCCAGCAGCCTATCCATGAGGGCTAGCGGCACAGATACGCAGTATTTT
CDR3aa: CASSLSMRASGTDTQYF
abundance: -
v_gene: TRBV7-2
j_gene: TRBJ2-3
len: 17
d_gene: -

CDR3nt: TGTGCCACCAGTGATTTGCTGACCGGTGAGCAGTTCTTC
CDR3aa: CATSDLLTGEQFF
abundance: -
v_gene: TRBV24-1
j_gene: TRBJ2-1
len: 13
d_gene: -

CDR3nt: TGTGCCAGCAGCCCTCGGACAGGCACCTACGAGCAGTACTTC
CDR3aa: CASSPRTGTYEQYF
abundance: -
v_gene: TRBV2
j_gene: TRBJ2-7
len: 14
d_gene: TRBD1

CDR3nt: TGTGCCAGCAGCCAAGGTCTTCGGGGGGGTAGGGCCAAAAACATTCAGTACTTC
CDR3aa: CASSQGLRGGRAKNIQYF
abundance: -
v_gene: TRBV14
j_gene: TRBJ2-4
len: 18
d_gene: TRBD2

CDR3nt: TGTGCCAGCAGTTTCCGACAGGAAGCTTTCTTT
CDR3aa: CASSFRQEAFF
abundance: -
v_gene: TRBV12-3/TRBV12-4
j_gene: TRBJ1-1
len: 11
d_gene: -

CDR3nt: TGCGCCAGCAGTTTGGGCGGAACTCAGCCCCAGCATTTT
CDR3aa: CASSLGGTQPQHF
abundance: -
v_gene: TRBV12-3/TRBV12-4
j_gene: TRBJ1-5
len: 13
d_gene: -

CDR3nt: TGTGCCAGCAGTGAAGCGGGGCTAGCGGGAGAGCAGTTCTTC
CDR3aa: CASSEAGLAGEQFF
abundance: -
v_gene: TRBV6-1
j_gene: TRBJ2-1
len: 14
d_gene: TRBD2

CDR3nt: TGCAGCGCACCTATAGCGGGAAACACAGATACGCAGTATTTT
CDR3aa: CSAPIAGNTDTQYF
abundance: -
v_gene: TRBV29-1
j_gene: TRBJ2-3
len: 14
d_gene: TRBD2

CDR3nt: TGCGCCAGCAGCTTGGGGGAGACTAACTATGGCTACACCTTC
CDR3aa: CASSLGETNYGYTF
abundance: -
v_gene: TRBV5-1
j_gene: TRBJ1-2
len: 14
d_gene: -

CDR3nt: TGTGCCAGCAGCCCCCGCCGGGTAGCGGGGGGGCTGAGTGAGCAGTACTTC
CDR3aa: CASSPRRVAGGLSEQYF
abundance: -
v_gene: TRBV6-2/TRBV6-3
j_gene: TRBJ2-7
len: 17
d_gene: TRBD2

CDR3nt: TGCAGCAGCATGGGGGGGAATACGCAGTATTTT
CDR3aa: CSSMGGNTQYF
abundance: -
v_gene: TRBV29-1
j_gene: TRBJ2-3
len: 11
d_gene: TRBD2

CDR3nt: TGTGCCAGCAGCTTAGCGAACAGCGGGGGGGGCCAAGATACGCAGTATTTT
CDR3aa: CASSLANSGGGQDTQYF
abundance: -
v_gene: TRBV7-9
j_gene: TRBJ2-3
len: 17
d_gene: TRBD2

CDR3nt: TGTGCCAGCAGTTACTCGGCGACAGGGACCACAGATACGCAGTATTTT
CDR3aa: CASSYSATGTTDTQYF
abundance: -
v_gene: TRBV6-6
j_gene: TRBJ2-3
len: 16
d_gene: TRBD1

CDR3nt: TGTGCCAGCGGTTTCGGACAGCTGAGCGAGACCCAGTACTTC
CDR3aa: CASGFGQLSETQYF
abundance: once
v_gene: TRBV18
j_gene: TRBJ2-5
len: 14
d_gene: -

CDR3nt: TGTGCCAGCAGCTTATACCAGGGGGCCTATGGCTACACCTTC
CDR3aa: CASSLYQGAYGYTF
abundance: -
v_gene: TRBV5-8
j_gene: TRBJ1-2
len: 14
d_gene: TRBD1

CDR3nt: TGTGCCAGCAGTTCCCCGGAGACAGGGGATCAAAAACTGTTTTTT
CDR3aa: CASSSPETGDQKLFF
abundance: -
v_gene: TRBV6-5
j_gene: TRBJ1-4
len: 15
d_gene: TRBD1

CDR3nt: TGCGCCAGCAGCCCTAACCTGGTGGCTCGGGTCTACAATGAGCAGTTCTTC
CDR3aa: CASSPNLVARVYNEQFF
abundance: once
v_gene: TRBV4-3
j_gene: TRBJ2-1
len: 17
d_gene: -

CDR3nt: TGTGCCAGCAGCGGAGAGGGGACAGGCCGATGGGGCGGGGAGCTGTTTTTT
CDR3aa: CASSGEGTGRWGGELFF
abundance: once
v_gene: TRBV9
j_gene: TRBJ2-2
len: 17
d_gene: TRBD1

CDR3nt: TGTGCCATCTCTAATGGTTTACAGTCGAGCAATCAGCCCCAGCATTTT
CDR3aa: CAISNGLQSSNQPQHF
abundance: once
v_gene: TRBV10-3
j_gene: TRBJ1-5
len: 16
d_gene: -